The 4 T cell receptor beta chains listed next were all sequenced from one sample in a study of CD8+ T cells in alopecia areata (dated by TCRdb to 2017 to 2018). Library construction relied on the immunoSEQ multiplex PCR assay. RNA was extracted from all samples and reverse transcribed into cDNA as template for TCR sequencing. TCRdb took over this immuneACCESS table, retaining in-frame rearrangements with V and J assigned. Such tables are incomplete; in checked studies, under half of the missing clones stem from an unresolved V gene, and the remainder is unexplained. Across this sample there are 110,000 or so clones, with around 54% seen only once. The biggest ten clones account for about 3.2% of the sample. The time point label here, explained by the study, means: roughly 24 weeks on oral tofacitinib. Taken with the paper, the label for treatment or condition translates to: oral pan-JAK inhibitor, 5-10 mg twice daily.

Specimen: CD4+ T cells sorted from blood, collected at week 24, from a patient treated with tofacitinib. The receptors were gathered from a human donor with alopecia areata.

The V gene is TRBV7-2, the J gene TRBJ2-3, with 10 bases matching TRBD2. This CDR3 spans 16 amino acids. The germline gives CDR1 SGHTA, CDR2 FQGNSA. Trimming removed 2 bases from V and 1 base from J; junction bases left unmatched: 3. In DNA form, the CDR3 reads TGTGCCAGCAGCTTAAGCGGGGGGGCAGGCACAGATACGCAGTATTTT. Translation gives CASSLSGGAGTDTQYF.

The chain joins TRBV6-6 to TRBJ1-5; the D is unclear. Trimming took 7 bases from V and 1 from J, leaving 8 bases between them. CDR1 and CDR2 (germline): MNHNY, SVGAGI (reference sequence). This CDR3 region has 13 residues. CDR3 region: CASIGLSNQPQHF. The DNA for the CDR3 is TGTGCCAGCATTGGGCTGAGCAATCAGCCCCAGCATTTT.

V usage is TRBV7-2 and J usage is TRBJ1-2, with unresolved D. Germline CDR1 is SGHTA and CDR2 is FQGNSA. The ends were cut back, 2 bases at V and 7 bases at J, with 5 bases in the middle. The CDR3 totals 11 residues. In DNA, the CDR3 is TGTGCCAGCAGCTTATCGAGTGGCTACACCTTC. Translating it yields CASSLSSGYTF.

This rearrangement joins TRBV5-1 to TRBJ2-7; perhaps TRBD2 as D (5 bases). The CDR3 sequence is 14 residues long. The V and J ends lost 0 bases and 0 bases respectively, with 7 bases between them. Germline V gene lookup returns CDR1 SGHRS and CDR2 YFSETQ. CDR3 nucleotides: TGCGCCAGCAGCTTGGGGACTTCCTCCTACGAGCAGTACTTC. Protein: CASSLGTSSYEQYF.